The 13 T cell receptor beta chains given below trace back to one sample, sequenced in a study of shared clonotypes between healthy human individuals. The repertoire was sequenced with immunoSEQ multiplex PCR; TCRdb's copy has only in-frame clones and lacks some. Altogether 2 million to 2.5 million clones are present, about 92% being singletons, with the ten largest covering more than 1.5%. Positive CCR7 selection of CD45RO-negative cells yielded the naive CD8 cells, and terminally differentiated effector memory CD45RA+ cells were excluded. The sequenced sample consisted of naive CD8+ T cells from PBMCs. The receptors stem from a man aged 18 to 30 in good health. Some clones in this sample may be carry-over from other donors' samples.

This clone was observed a few times. This chain links TRBV10-1 with TRBJ2-7, with 9 bases that match TRBD1. After removal of 5 bases from V and 0 bases from J, the junction contained 2 bases not matched to a gene. The CDR3 contains 14 residues. CDR1 and CDR2 from the germline V gene are WNHNN and SYGVQD (reference sequence). CDR3 region: CASSPGQGSYEQYF. In DNA, the CDR3 is TGCGCCAGCAGTCCGGGACAGGGCTCCTACGAGCAGTACTTC.

A word on this clone: Additional DNA sequences in this sample encode the identical CDR3. The CDR3 bases are TGTGCCAGCAGACCCGGGACAGGGTATTACGAGCAGTACTTC. Its protein product is CASRPGTGYYEQYF. V is TRBV28 and J is TRBJ2-7, with TRBD1 identical over 9 bases. Losses at the gene ends were 6 bases for V and 4 bases for J; bases not matched to a gene: 7. Per germline, CDR1 MDHEN and CDR2 SYDVKM. The CDR3 is 14 amino acids.

The chain uses TRBV27 and TRBJ2-7; D is ambiguous. CDR1 and CDR2 from the germline V gene are MNHEY and SMNVEV (reference sequence). V lost 4 bases to trimming and J lost 3 bases, with 19 bases between them. The CDR3 runs 16 residues. CDR3 protein: CASSSYGPSLVYEQYF. The DNA of the CDR3 is TGTGCCAGCAGTTCATACGGGCCATCATTAGTCTACGAGCAGTACTTC.

The V gene is TRBV29-1, the J gene TRBJ2-3; D is unclear. The CDR3 is 11 residues long. The V and J ends lost 5 bases and 8 bases respectively, with 11 bases between them. Germline values: CDR1 SQVTM, CDR2 ANQGSEA. CDR3 amino acids: CSVPLLGTQYF. In DNA, the CDR3 is TGCAGCGTTCCTCTTCTGGGTACGCAGTATTTT.

The rearrangement links TRBV27 to TRBJ2-5, with TRBD1 matching 7 bases. The V gene's germline CDR1 is MNHEY and CDR2 SMNVEV (reference sequence). Trimming removed 3 bases from V and 5 bases from J; junction bases left unmatched: 6. The CDR3 loop spans 14 amino acids. This CDR3 is CASSFRRGLETQYF. DNA for the CDR3: TGTGCCAGCAGTTTCCGAAGGGGGCTTGAGACCCAGTACTTC.

The CDR3 sequence: CATLSSENEQFF. The DNA of the CDR3 is TGTGCCACCCTTTCGTCGGAGAATGAGCAGTTCTTC. The chain links TRBV7-9 to TRBJ2-1; D uncertain. Germline CDR1 SEHNR, CDR2 FQNEAQ (reference sequence). There are 12 residues in the CDR3. Trimming removed 10 bases at V and 7 bases at J, with 14 bases between.

This sequence joins TRBV29-1 and TRBJ2-7; a weak D match, TRBD1 (6 bases). There are 13 residues in the CDR3. Germline CDR1 and CDR2: SQVTM and ANQGSEA. Trimming removed 7 bases from V and 4 bases from J, with 17 bases in between. The CDR3 here is CSARAGTSYEQYF. The CDR3, as DNA: TGCAGCGCTCGCGCCGGGACATCTTACGAGCAGTACTTC.

The V call is TRBV2, the J call TRBJ2-3; 7 bases map to TRBD2. V was clipped by 6 bases and J by 0 bases; unmatched bases: 9. The CDR3 is made up of 16 amino acids. Germline values: CDR1 SNHLY, CDR2 FYNNEI. CDR3 bases: TGTGCCAGCAGGGGAGGGACTCTCCTTAGCACAGATACGCAGTATTTT. It specifies CASRGGTLLSTDTQYF.

As to this clone: Other DNA sequences in this specimen translate into the identical CDR3. V and J are TRBV11-2 and TRBJ2-7, with unresolved D. The CDR3 is made up of 13 amino acids. Germline lookup yields CDR1 SGHAT and CDR2 FQNNGV. Trimming stripped 4 bases from V and 2 bases from J, with 9 bases between. The CDR3 nucleotides are TGTGCCAGCAGCTCGACCTCGGCCTACGAGCAGTACTTC. Translating gives CASSSTSAYEQYF. The full variable domain, completed using reference TRBV11-2 and TRBJ2-7, is EAGVAQSPRYKIIEKRQSVAFWCNPISGHATLYWYQQILGQGPKLLIQFQNNGVVDDSQLPKDRFSAERLKGVDSTLKIQPAKLEDSAVYLCASSSTSAYEQYFGPGTRLTVT.

The V and J genes are TRBV6-5 and TRBJ2-2; perhaps D is TRBD1 or TRBD2 (5 bases each). This CDR3 region has 14 residues. CDR1 is MNHEY, CDR2 SVGAGI, per germline. Trimming pared 2 bases from V and 5 bases from J, leaving 9 bases between. CDR3 DNA sequence: TGTGCCAGCAGTTACGGGGGTTCAACCGGGGAGCTGTTTTTT. Its translation is CASSYGGSTGELFF.

As concerns this clone: Other DNA sequences in the same sample also yield this CDR3. The chain recombines TRBV27 with TRBJ2-7, with a weak D call TRBD1 (6 bases). This CDR3 is built from 13 residues. From germline, CDR1 is MNHEY and CDR2 SMNVEV (reference sequence). V dropped 2 bases and J dropped 2 bases, with 7 bases sitting between them. Here the CDR3 DNA reads TGTGCCAGCAGTTTACGGGACACCTACGAGCAGTACTTC. Translating gives CASSLRDTYEQYF.

In this sample, this clone turned up once. This chain uses TRBV19 with TRBJ1-5, with D maybe TRBD1 (6 bases). Trimming removed 4 bases at V and 2 bases at J, with 9 bases between. CDR1 is LNHDA, CDR2 SQIVND, per germline (reference sequence). The CDR3 runs 14 residues. The DNA for the CDR3 is TGTGCCAGTAGTACGGGACACCGCAATCAGCCCCAGCATTTT. As protein: CASSTGHRNQPQHF.

The chain combines TRBV7-9 with TRBJ2-1; D perhaps matches TRBD2 (6 bases). Germline lookup yields CDR1 SEHNR and CDR2 FQNEAQ (reference sequence). V lost 5 bases, J lost 15 bases, and 17 bases lay in between. The CDR3 covers 12 residues. The CDR3 DNA follows: TGTGCCAGCAGCGGGCGACTAGGAAGTCTGTTCTTC. Its protein is CASSGRLGSLFF.